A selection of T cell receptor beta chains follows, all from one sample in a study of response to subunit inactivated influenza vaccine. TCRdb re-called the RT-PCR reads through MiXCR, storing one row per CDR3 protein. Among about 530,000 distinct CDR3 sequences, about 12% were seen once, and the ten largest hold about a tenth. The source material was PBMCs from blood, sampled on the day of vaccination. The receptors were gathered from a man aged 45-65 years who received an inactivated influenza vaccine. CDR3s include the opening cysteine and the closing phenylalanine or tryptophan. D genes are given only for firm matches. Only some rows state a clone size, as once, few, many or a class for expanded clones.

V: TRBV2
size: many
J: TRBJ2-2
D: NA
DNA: TGTGCCAGCAGTGCAGGGTGGGGTTCCACCGGGGAGCTGTTTTTT
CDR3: CASSAGWGSTGELFF

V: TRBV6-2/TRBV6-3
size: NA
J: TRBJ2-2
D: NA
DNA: TGTGCCAGCAAGCAGACCAACACCGGGGAGCTGTTTTTT
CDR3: CASKQTNTGELFF

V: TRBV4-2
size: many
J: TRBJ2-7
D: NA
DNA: TGTGCCAGCAGCCGGCAAGGGAGTGGGGGCTCCTACGAGCAGTACTTC
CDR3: CASSRQGSGGSYEQYF

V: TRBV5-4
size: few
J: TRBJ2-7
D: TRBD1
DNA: TGTGCCAGCAGCTTTGAGACAGGGGACTACGAGCAGTACTTC
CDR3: CASSFETGDYEQYF

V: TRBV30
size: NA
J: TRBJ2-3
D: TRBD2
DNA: TGTGCCTGGAGTGTCGGAAGCGGGAGGACAGATACGCAGTATTTT
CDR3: CAWSVGSGRTDTQYF

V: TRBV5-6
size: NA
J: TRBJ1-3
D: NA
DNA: TGTGCCAGCAGCTTGATCGGTGGCACCATATATTTT
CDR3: CASSLIGGTIYF

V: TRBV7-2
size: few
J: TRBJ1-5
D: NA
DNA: TGTGCCAGCAGCCGAAGGGGACCCTATAGCAATCAGCCCCAGCATTTT
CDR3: CASSRRGPYSNQPQHF

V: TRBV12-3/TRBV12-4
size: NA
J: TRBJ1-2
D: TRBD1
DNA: TGTGCCAGCAGTCCGGCCGGCCGGACAGGCTATGGCTACACCTTC
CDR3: CASSPAGRTGYGYTF

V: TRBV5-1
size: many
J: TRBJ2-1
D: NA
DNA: TGCGCCAGCAGCTTGAGTGGGCAGGGGTTGTTCTTC
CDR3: CASSLSGQGLFF

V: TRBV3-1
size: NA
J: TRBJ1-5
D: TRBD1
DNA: TGTGCCAGCAGCCAAGGTGGGACAGAGAATCAGCCCCAGCATTTT
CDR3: CASSQGGTENQPQHF

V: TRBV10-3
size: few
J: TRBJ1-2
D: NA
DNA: TGTGCCATCAGTGAGTCTCTGGGCCAAAACTATGGCTACACCTTC
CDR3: CAISESLGQNYGYTF

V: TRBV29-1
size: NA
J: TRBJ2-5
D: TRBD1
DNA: TGCAGCGTTTCCCTGGGACAGGGGGAGACCCAGTACTTC
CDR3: CSVSLGQGETQYF

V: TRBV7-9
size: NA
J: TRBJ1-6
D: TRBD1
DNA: TGTGCCAGCAGCTTAGGAAGGCCGGGACAGGGTCGTTCACCCCTCCACTTT
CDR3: CASSLGRPGQGRSPLHF

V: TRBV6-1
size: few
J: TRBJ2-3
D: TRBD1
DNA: TGTGCCAGCAGTCAGACAGGGGGCTCCACAGATACGCAGTATTTT
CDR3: CASSQTGGSTDTQYF

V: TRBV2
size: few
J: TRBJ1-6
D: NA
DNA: TGTGCCAGCAAAGCCCAGAGGGGGAATAATTCACCCCTCCACTTT
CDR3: CASKAQRGNNSPLHF

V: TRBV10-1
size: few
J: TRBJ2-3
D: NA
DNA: TGCGCCACTGCCCGGGACCCTACCACAGATACGCAGTATTTT
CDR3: CATARDPTTDTQYF

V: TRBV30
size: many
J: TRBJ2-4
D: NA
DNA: TGTGCCTGGAGCCCGGAGTGGAGCATTCAGTACTTC
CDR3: CAWSPEWSIQYF

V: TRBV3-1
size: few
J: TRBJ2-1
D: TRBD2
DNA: TGTGCCAGCAGCCAGGGGACTAGCGGGAGTCGTGAGCAGTTCTTC
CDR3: CASSQGTSGSREQFF

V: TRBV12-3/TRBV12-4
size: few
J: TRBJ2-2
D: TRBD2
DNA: TGTGCCAGCAGGGGAGGGGCGGGCACCGGGGAGCTGTTTTTT
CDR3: CASRGGAGTGELFF

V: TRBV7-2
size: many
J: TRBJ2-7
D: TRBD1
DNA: TGTGCCAGCAGCATACAGGGGCCGCCTTACGAGCAGTACTTC
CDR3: CASSIQGPPYEQYF

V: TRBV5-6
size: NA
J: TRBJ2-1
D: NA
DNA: TGTGCCAGCAGCTGGGGGACAAGAAACAGTGAGCAGTTCTTC
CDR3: CASSWGTRNSEQFF

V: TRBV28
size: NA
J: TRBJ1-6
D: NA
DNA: TGTGCCAGCACCGAAATAAATTCACCCCTCCACTTT
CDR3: CASTEINSPLHF

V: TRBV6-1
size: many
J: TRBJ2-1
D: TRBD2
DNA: TGTGCCAGCAGGGACACTAGCGGGAGGTTCAATGAGCAGTTCTTC
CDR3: CASRDTSGRFNEQFF

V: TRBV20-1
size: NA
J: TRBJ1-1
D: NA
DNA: TGCACCCTGGAAGGGGGGGGACGGCGTGCTTTCTTT
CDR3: CTLEGGGRRAFF

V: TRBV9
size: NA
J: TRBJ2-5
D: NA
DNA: TGTGCCAGCAGCGTATCCAGCGTGGATGTGGAGACCCAGTACTTC
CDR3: CASSVSSVDVETQYF

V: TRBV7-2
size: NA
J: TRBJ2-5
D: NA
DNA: TGTGCCAGCAGCAAGGGTAGGGGGAGTGAGACCCAGTACTTC
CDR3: CASSKGRGSETQYF

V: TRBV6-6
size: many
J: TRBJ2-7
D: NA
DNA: TGTGCCAGCAGTGGTCAAGCCTACGAGCAGTACTTC
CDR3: CASSGQAYEQYF

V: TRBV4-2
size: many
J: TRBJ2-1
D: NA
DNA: TGTGCCAGCAGCCCAAATGGGGGGCCCTACAATGAGCAGTTCTTC
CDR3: CASSPNGGPYNEQFF

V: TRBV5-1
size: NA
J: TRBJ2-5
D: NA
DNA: TGCGCCAGCAGGCTCGGAACAGGGACCCAGTACTTC
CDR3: CASRLGTGTQYF

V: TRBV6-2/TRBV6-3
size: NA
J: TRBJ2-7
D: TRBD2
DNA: TGTGCCAGCAGTTACCAGCGGGGGGGCCTTCGTTACGAGCAGTACTTC
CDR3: CASSYQRGGLRYEQYF

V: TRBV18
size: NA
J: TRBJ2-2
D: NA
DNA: TGTGCCAGCTCACCTACAGGGTCCGGTCCCGGGGAGCTGTTTTTT
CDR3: CASSPTGSGPGELFF

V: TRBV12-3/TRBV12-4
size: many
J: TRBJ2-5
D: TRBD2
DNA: TGTGCCAGCAGTTTCCCCGGGACTAGCGGGGAGACCCAGTACTTC
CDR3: CASSFPGTSGETQYF

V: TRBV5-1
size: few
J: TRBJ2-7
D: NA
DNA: TGCGCCAGCAGCGAGGGGGTAGGGGTAGGGCAGTACTTC
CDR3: CASSEGVGVGQYF

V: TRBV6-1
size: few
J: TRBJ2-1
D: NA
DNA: TGTGCCAGCAGGTCCGAGACCGCGACGCTTTACAATGAGCAGTTCTTC
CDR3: CASRSETATLYNEQFF

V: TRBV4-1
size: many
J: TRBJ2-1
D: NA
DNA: TGCGCCAGCAGCCAAGAGATCCTGGTCCTCGGCAATGAGCAGTTCTTC
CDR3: CASSQEILVLGNEQFF

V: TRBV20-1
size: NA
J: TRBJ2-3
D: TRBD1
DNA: TGCAGTGCTAATGACAGGGGGCTATCAGATACGCAGTATTTT
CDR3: CSANDRGLSDTQYF

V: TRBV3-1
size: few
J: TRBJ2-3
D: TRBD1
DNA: TGTGCCAGCAGCCGCCCGACGGGACAGGGTCCAGATACGCAGTATTTT
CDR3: CASSRPTGQGPDTQYF

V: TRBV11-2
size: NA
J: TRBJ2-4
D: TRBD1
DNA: TGTGCCAGCAGCCGTACGTCCCGCGTAAGGGACAGGGGTTTTGCCAAAAACATTCAGTACTTC
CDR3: CASSRTSRVRDRGFAKNIQYF